Listed below are T cell receptor beta chains from one sample, sequenced in a study of response to subunit inactivated influenza vaccine. MiXCR was run by TCRdb on the RT-PCR reads, yielding one entry per CDR3 protein. The data show about 530,000 distinct CDR3 sequences, about an eighth seen once. The sequences come from PBMCs from blood, collected 40 to 50 days after vaccination. The origin of the receptors is a man in his fifties who received an inactivated influenza vaccine. CDR3s include the opening cysteine and the closing phenylalanine or tryptophan. The order of the fields is D gene, clone size, CDR3 length, J gene, V gene, CDR3 DNA, CDR3 protein. A D gene is named only where the DNA matches it firmly. Not every row has a clone size; where given, it reads once, few, many or a size class.

TRBD2 | few | 13 | TRBJ2-7 | TRBV12-3/TRBV12-4 | TGTGCCAGCAACCTAGCGGGAGCGGAAGAGCAGTACTTC | CASNLAGAEEQYF
TRBD2 | few | 21 | TRBJ2-1 | TRBV28 | TGTGCCAGCAGCCCGCCGGGACTAGCGGGAGGGCAGGGGAGCTCCTACAATGAGCAGTTCTTC | CASSPPGLAGGQGSSYNEQFF
NA | NA | 15 | TRBJ1-1 | TRBV5-6 | TGTGCCAGCAGCACTATTAAACAGGGACACACTGAAGCTTTCTTT | CASSTIKQGHTEAFF
TRBD2 | few | 16 | TRBJ2-1 | TRBV3-1 | TGTGCCAGCAGCCAAGTTTTCATAGCGGGAGCATATGAGCAGTTCTTC | CASSQVFIAGAYEQFF
NA | many | 14 | TRBJ2-7 | TRBV6-2/TRBV6-3 | TGTGCCAGCAGTTACTCGATTCCGCCCTACGAGCAGTACTTC | CASSYSIPPYEQYF
NA | few | 10 | TRBJ2-1 | TRBV20-1 | TGCAGTGCCAGGGACTTTGAGCAGTTCTTC | CSARDFEQFF
TRBD2 | many | 18 | TRBJ2-4 | TRBV7-6 | TGTGCCAGCAGCTTAGGTTTTGCGGGAGGGCGGTCCAAAAACATTCAGTACTTC | CASSLGFAGGRSKNIQYF
TRBD1 | many | 12 | TRBJ1-4 | TRBV20-1 | TGCAGTGCTAACAGGGGAGGAGAAAAACTGTTTTTT | CSANRGGEKLFF
NA | many | 14 | TRBJ2-3 | TRBV12-3/TRBV12-4 | TGTGCCAGCAGGCGTCGACTAGATTCAGATACGCAGTATTTT | CASRRRLDSDTQYF
NA | many | 13 | TRBJ2-5 | TRBV5-6 | TGTGCCAGCAGCTCAGACTATCAAGAGACCCAGTACTTC | CASSSDYQETQYF
NA | NA | 14 | TRBJ2-1 | TRBV10-3 | TGTGCCATCACCACGGGGGGACAGTTCAATGAGCAGTTCTTC | CAITTGGQFNEQFF
TRBD2 | few | 21 | TRBJ2-2 | TRBV18 | TGTGCCAGCTCACCACTTGTCAGCGGGAGGGTGGACGCCGCGAACACCGGGGAGCTGTTTTTT | CASSPLVSGRVDAANTGELFF
NA | NA | 14 | TRBJ2-1 | TRBV7-3 | TGTGCCAGCAGCTTAGGAGCTACCTCGAATGAGCAGTTCTTC | CASSLGATSNEQFF
NA | many | 12 | TRBJ2-7 | TRBV29-1 | TGCAGCGTTGAGTTGAGGGTCAACGAGCAGTACTTC | CSVELRVNEQYF
NA | NA | 12 | TRBJ2-1 | TRBV12-3/TRBV12-4 | TGTGCCAGCAGCCCCGTCTCGGGGGAGCAGTTCTTC | CASSPVSGEQFF
NA | NA | 14 | TRBJ1-5 | TRBV7-2 | TGTGCCAGCAGCATAACAGGTTACAATCAGCCCCAGCATTTT | CASSITGYNQPQHF
NA | few | 17 | TRBJ1-6 | TRBV7-2 | TGTGCCAGCAGCTCAGGGGTGGGAAGGTCAAATAATTCACCCCTCCACTTT | CASSSGVGRSNNSPLHF
NA | few | 14 | TRBJ2-5 | TRBV6-2/TRBV6-3 | TGTGCCACCTCCTGGCTGGGGCCGAGAGAGACCCAGTACTTC | CATSWLGPRETQYF
NA | few | 14 | TRBJ2-1 | TRBV6-1 | TGTGCCACCTCCGGTGGAGGGGGGGACAATGAGCAGTTCTTC | CATSGGGGDNEQFF
NA | NA | 15 | TRBJ1-1 | TRBV27 | TGTGCCAGCAGTTTAAACGGCCCGACGAACACTGAAGCTTTCTTT | CASSLNGPTNTEAFF
TRBD1 | few | 13 | TRBJ1-2 | TRBV10-3 | TGTGCCATCACCCTGACAGGGACCTATGGCTACACCTTC | CAITLTGTYGYTF
NA | few | 17 | TRBJ2-6 | TRBV28 | TGTGCCAGCACCTCGCCCGACCCCAGCTCTGGGGCCAACGTCCTGACTTTC | CASTSPDPSSGANVLTF
NA | NA | 13 | TRBJ1-2 | TRBV20-1 | TGCAGTGCCCCTGACAGGAGTACCTATGGCTACACCTTC | CSAPDRSTYGYTF
NA | many | 15 | TRBJ1-5 | TRBV12-3/TRBV12-4 | TGTGCCAGCACGGGGGGGCGCGTAGGAAATCAGCCCCAGCATTTT | CASTGGRVGNQPQHF
NA | NA | 14 | TRBJ1-1 | TRBV3-1 | TGTGCCAGCAGCCAAGATGGGGGGGACCCTGAAGCTTTCTTT | CASSQDGGDPEAFF
NA | NA | 15 | TRBJ1-4 | TRBV15 | TGTGCCACCAGCAGAGGACGGGGTTCGGGTGAAAAACTGTTTTTT | CATSRGRGSGEKLFF
NA | few | 12 | TRBJ2-7 | TRBV27 | TGTGCCAGCAGTTTCCCCGGGGGCGAGCAGTACTTC | CASSFPGGEQYF
TRBD2 | few | 16 | TRBJ2-1 | TRBV27 | TGTGCCAGCAGTTCCGGGACTAGCGGGACCTACAATGAGCAGTTCTTC | CASSSGTSGTYNEQFF
TRBD2 | NA | 16 | TRBJ2-5 | TRBV20-1 | TGCAGTGCTAGCGGGACTAGCGGGGGGTACCAAGAGACCCAGTACTTC | CSASGTSGGYQETQYF
NA | many | 16 | TRBJ2-1 | TRBV5-1 | TGCGCCAGCAGCCGCCCTATCCTGGACTCTAGGGATGAGCAGTTCTTC | CASSRPILDSRDEQFF
TRBD1 | few | 14 | TRBJ1-5 | TRBV15 | TGTGCCACCAGTACAACAGGGGGCAATCAGCCCCAGCATTTT | CATSTTGGNQPQHF
NA | few | 16 | TRBJ2-5 | TRBV7-6 | TGTGCCAGCAGTCCGATAGGAGGACGGAACCAAGAGACCCAGTACTTC | CASSPIGGRNQETQYF